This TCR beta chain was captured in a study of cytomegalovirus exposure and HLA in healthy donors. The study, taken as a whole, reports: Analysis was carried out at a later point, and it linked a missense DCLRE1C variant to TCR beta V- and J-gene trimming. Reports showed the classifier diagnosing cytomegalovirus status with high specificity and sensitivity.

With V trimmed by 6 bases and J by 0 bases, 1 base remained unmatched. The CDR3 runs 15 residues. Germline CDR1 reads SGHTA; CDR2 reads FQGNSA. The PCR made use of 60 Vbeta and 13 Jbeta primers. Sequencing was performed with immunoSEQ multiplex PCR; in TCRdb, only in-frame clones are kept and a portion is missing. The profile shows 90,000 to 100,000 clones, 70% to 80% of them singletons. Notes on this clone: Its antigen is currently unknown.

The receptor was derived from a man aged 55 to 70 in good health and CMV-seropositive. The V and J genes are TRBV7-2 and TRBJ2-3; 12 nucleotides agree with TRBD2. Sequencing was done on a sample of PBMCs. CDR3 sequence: CASRLAGGSTDTQYF. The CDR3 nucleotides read TGTGCCAGCAGACTAGCGGGGGGTAGCACAGATACGCAGTATTTT.